A selection of T cell receptor beta chains follows, all from one sample in a study of cytomegalovirus exposure and HLA in healthy donors. Clones were read by immunoSEQ multiplex PCR, and TCRdb kept only the in-frame ones, dropping some. The sample shows around 93,000 clones, approximately 80% of them seen only once. What was sequenced was PBMCs. These TCRs come from a man aged 50-59 years in good health and CMV-seronegative. The conserved cysteine and the conserved F or W are not part of the CDR3 here. Part of the rows lack a size; the others show once, few, many or a class for expanded clones.

J | V | size | CDR3
TRBJ2-7 | TRBV7-2 | NA | ASSLASGEQY
TRBJ2-7 | TRBV28 | NA | ASTQGQGLPGY
TRBJ1-2 | TRBV9 | NA | ASSGTTGHDYT
TRBJ2-7 | TRBV6-1 | few | ASSAPGLAGGYEQY
TRBJ2-3 | TRBV7-9 | NA | ASSSLRGKRTDTQY
TRBJ1-2 | TRBV9 | NA | ASTLGGTDYGYT
TRBJ1-5 | TRBV7-2 | NA | ASSATVGNQPQH
TRBJ2-3 | TRBV5-1 | few | ASSLEAADTQY
TRBJ2-3 | TRBV5-1 | NA | ASSTGTSVLTDTQY
TRBJ2-2 | TRBV10-3 | NA | AINPGGTGELF
TRBJ2-1 | TRBV11-2 | NA | ASSPLAPISYNEQF
NA | TRBV7-6 | NA | ASSLAAGGRGSSEQY
TRBJ2-7 | TRBV6-1 | NA | ASPWTGGREQY
TRBJ2-4 | TRBV27 | NA | ASSLRGAKNIQY
TRBJ2-3 | TRBV4-2 | once | ASSQELLTSGGTDTQY
TRBJ2-1 | TRBV25-1 | NA | ASSESGTGRSNEQF
TRBJ2-6 | TRBV5-1 | NA | ASSLGAGRGGANVLT
TRBJ2-2 | TRBV15 | NA | ATSPRASGTTGELF
TRBJ1-5 | TRBV28 | NA | ASSFGPGDSNQPQH
TRBJ2-3 | TRBV9 | once | ASSVSSAGGGDTQY
TRBJ2-6 | TRBV28 | NA | ASSSTGATGANVLT
TRBJ2-5 | TRBV5-1 | NA | ASSPSIQGFGQETQY
TRBJ2-3 | TRBV10-3 | NA | AITSKRGTDTQY
TRBJ1-2 | TRBV5-1 | few | ASSSQPVYGYT
TRBJ1-5 | TRBV28 | NA | ASSPRQNSNQPQH
TRBJ2-1 | TRBV28 | few | ASRNQGALDNEQF